A single sample is the source of the 19 T cell receptor beta chains below, sequenced in a study of cytomegalovirus exposure and HLA in healthy donors. 13 Jbeta primers and 60 Vbeta primers were used for the PCR. Using immunoSEQ multiplex PCR, the repertoire was profiled, and TCRdb retains in-frame clones only, with some absent. The sample has fewer than 80,000 clones, roughly 77% seen once. Sequenced sample: PBMCs. All receptors come from a woman in her thirties in good health and CMV-seronegative.

The chain couples TRBV15 to TRBJ2-4, with 8 positions matching TRBD2. The junction had 5 bases not matched to a gene; V was cut back by 1 base and J by 0 bases. This CDR3 contains 17 residues. From germline, CDR1 is LNHNV and CDR2 YYDKDF (reference sequence). The CDR3 spells CATSRVVAGIAKNIQYF. The CDR3 nucleotides are TGTGCCACCAGCAGAGTTGTAGCGGGAATAGCCAAAAACATTCAGTACTTC.

This clone is a singleton in its sample. The chain carries TRBV4-1 and TRBJ2-7; a weak D match, TRBD2 (6 bases). Germline V lookup: CDR1 MGHRA, CDR2 YSYEKL. The CDR3 has 13 amino acids. V dropped 1 base and J dropped 5 bases, with 9 bases sitting between them. CDR3 loop: CASSQVERDEQYF. The CDR3 DNA is TGCGCCAGCAGCCAAGTAGAGCGGGACGAGCAGTACTTC.

The chain links TRBV5-4 to TRBJ2-5; TRBD2 aligns across 9 bases. Losses at the gene ends were 4 bases for V and 4 bases for J; bases not matched to a gene: 8. The CDR3 is made up of 15 amino acids. Per the germline V gene, CDR1 is SGHNT and CDR2 is YYREEE (reference sequence). The CDR3 protein is CASSRLAGEGETQYF. Written as DNA, the CDR3 is TGTGCCAGCAGCCGCTTAGCGGGAGAAGGAGAGACCCAGTACTTC.

This chain joins TRBV7-2 and TRBJ2-7; tentative D call: TRBD2 (6 bases). Germline assignment: CDR1 SGHTA and CDR2 FQGNSA. V lost 5 bases, J lost 4 bases, and 18 bases lay in between. CDR3 length equals 15 residues. CDR3: CASSQGSDGSYEQYV. For the CDR3, the DNA is TGTGCCAGCAGCCAAGGTAGCGACGGGAGTTACGAGCAGTACGTC.

The genes are TRBV11-2 and TRBJ2-7; the D gene is possibly TRBD2 (5 bases). The CDR3 totals 12 residues. Per germline, CDR1 SGHAT and CDR2 FQNNGV. Trimming pared 4 bases from V and 6 bases from J, leaving 10 bases between. CDR3 in amino acids: CASSSGWAEQYV. DNA for the CDR3: TGTGCCAGCAGCTCGGGATGGGCCGAGCAGTACGTC.

The V and J genes are TRBV7-2 and TRBJ2-7; 9 bases are shared with TRBD1. The CDR3 has 15 residues. J was trimmed by 6 bases and V by 5 bases; bases with no gene match: 11. Germline-derived CDR1 and CDR2 are SGHTA and FQGNSA. CDR3 amino acids: CASSRGQGWGSEQYV. CDR3 nucleotide sequence: TGTGCCAGCAGCCGAGGACAGGGGTGGGGAAGCGAGCAGTACGTC.

This chain joins TRBV27 and TRBJ2-6; TRBD1 matches 8 bases. V shed 8 bases and J 0 bases; nucleotides not matched to a gene: 0. This CDR3 comprises 14 residues. Germline V gene data show CDR1 as MNHEY and CDR2 as SMNVEV (reference sequence). The DNA of the CDR3 is TGTGCCAGCGGACAGGGCTCTGGGGCCAACGTCCTGACTTTC. It yields the protein CASGQGSGANVLTF.

V usage is TRBV5-5 and J usage is TRBJ1-5, with D possibly TRBD1 on 6 matching bases. Trimming stripped 5 bases from V and 0 bases from J, with 9 bases between. Germline lookup yields CDR1 SGHKS and CDR2 YYEKEE (reference sequence). The CDR3 sequence is 14 residues long. CDR3 bases: TGTGCCAGCAGTCGGGACATTAGCAATCAGCCCCAGCATTTT. As protein: CASSRDISNQPQHF.

V is TRBV11-2 and J is TRBJ2-3; 8 nucleotides align to TRBD2. Germline CDR1 and CDR2: SGHAT and FQNNGV. The CDR3 totals 16 residues. The J segment lost 6 bases and the V segment lost 6 bases, leaving 14 bases of the junction unmatched. CDR3 sequence: CASRGLAGGVYDTQYF. The DNA of the CDR3 is TGTGCCAGCAGGGGGCTGGCGGGAGGAGTCTACGATACGCAGTATTTT. Drawing the rest from reference TRBV11-2 and TRBJ2-3, the complete variable domain is EAGVAQSPRYKIIEKRQSVAFWCNPISGHATLYWYQQILGQGPKLLIQFQNNGVVDDSQLPKDRFSAERLKGVDSTLKIQPAKLEDSAVYLCASRGLAGGVYDTQYFGPGTRLTVL.

The chain links TRBV6-1 to TRBJ2-7; 8 bases line up with TRBD1. The CDR3 covers 14 residues. After removal of 8 bases from V and 6 bases from J, the junction contained 12 bases not matched to a gene. The germline CDR1 and CDR2 sequences are MNHNS and SASEGT. The CDR3: CASLPWTGRGEQYF. DNA for the CDR3: TGTGCCAGCCTCCCTTGGACAGGGAGAGGCGAGCAGTACTTC.

The rearrangement joins TRBV11-2 to TRBJ2-7, with 10 bases that match TRBD2. This CDR3 has 16 amino acids. Germline values: CDR1 SGHAT, CDR2 FQNNGV. V dropped 0 bases and J dropped 6; count of bases not matched to a gene: 8. CDR3 residues: CASSLDWLAGVGEQYV. The CDR3 DNA reads TGTGCCAGCAGCTTAGATTGGCTAGCGGGAGTGGGCGAGCAGTACGTC.

The V and J genes are TRBV18 and TRBJ2-1; TRBD1 might be the D (6 bases). Germline V CDR1 and CDR2: KGHSH, LQKENI. V was cut by 4 bases and J by 3 bases, with 13 bases left in between. CDR3 size: 15 residues. Here the CDR3 reads CASSLRQAHYNEQFF. The CDR3 coding sequence is TGTGCCAGCTCACTCCGACAGGCGCACTACAATGAGCAGTTCTTC. The entire variable domain, with the rest obtained from reference TRBV18 and TRBJ2-1, is as follows: NAGVMQNPRHLVRRRGQEARLRCSPMKGHSHVYWYRQLPEEGLKFMVYLQKENIIDESGMPKERFSAEFPKEGPSILRIQQVVRGDSAAYFCASSLRQAHYNEQFFGPGTRLTVL.

The chain is built from TRBV11-3 and TRBJ2-1; 11 bases agree with TRBD2. V lost 2 bases, J lost 7 bases, and 4 bases stayed unmatched. Germline V gene lookup returns CDR1 SGHNT and CDR2 YENEEA. This CDR3 is 15 amino acids long. This CDR3 reads CASSLRLAGSNEQFF. The CDR3 DNA is TGTGCCAGCAGCTTAAGACTAGCGGGATCGAATGAGCAGTTCTTC.

The V and J genes are TRBV7-9 and TRBJ2-1; D perhaps matches TRBD2 (5 bases). Per the germline V gene, CDR1 is SEHNR and CDR2 is FQNEAQ (reference sequence). The CDR3 is made up of 14 amino acids. Trimming removed 7 bases at V and 7 bases at J, with 17 bases between. CDR3 sequence (DNA): TGTGCCAGCATAGAGGGTAGTAAGAATAATGAGCAGTTCTTC. Its protein product is CASIEGSKNNEQFF. Full variable domain (missing parts from reference TRBV7-9 and TRBJ2-1): DTGVSQNPRHKITKRGQNVTFRCDPISEHNRLYWYRQTLGQGPEFLTYFQNEAQLEKSRLLSDRFSAERPKGSFSTLEIQRTEQGDSAMYLCASIEGSKNNEQFFGPGTRLTVL.

The chain links TRBV6-5 to TRBJ1-5, with 9 positions matching TRBD1. The CDR3 length is 15 residues. Trimming cost V 2 bases and J 4 bases; bases outside gene matches: 3. Germline CDR1 is MNHEY and CDR2 is SVGAGI. The CDR3 DNA is TGTGCCAGCAGTTACGACAGGGGGAATAATCAGCCCCAGCATTTT. Amino acid sequence: CASSYDRGNNQPQHF.

This sequence joins TRBV19 and TRBJ2-1; no firm D call. The germline V and J ends were trimmed by 2 bases and 0 bases, with 5 bases remaining between them. CDR3 length: 14 amino acids. Germline V gives CDR1 LNHDA, CDR2 SQIVND (reference sequence). CDR3 amino acids: CASSIQDSYNEQFF. CDR3 in DNA: TGTGCCAGTAGTATACAGGACTCCTACAATGAGCAGTTCTTC.

In this sample, this clone turned up a few times. Other nucleotide sequences in the sample specify the same CDR3. This sequence joins TRBV6-5 and TRBJ2-5, with D possibly being TRBD2 (6 bases). The CDR3 contains 14 residues. V was shortened by 0 bases and J by 4 bases, with 9 bases between the two germline ends. Germline assignment: CDR1 MNHEY and CDR2 SVGAGI. CDR3 DNA sequence: TGTGCCAGCAGTTACTCTAGCGGCGGAGAGACCCAGTACTTC. The encoded protein is CASSYSSGGETQYF.

V usage is TRBV7-3 and J usage is TRBJ2-5; tentatively, D is TRBD2 (6 bases). There are 13 residues in the CDR3. The V gene's germline CDR1 is SGHTA and CDR2 FQGTGA. Trimming took 0 bases from V and 5 from J, leaving 7 bases between them. This CDR3 is CASSLTRGETQYF. The CDR3 DNA reads as TGTGCCAGCAGCTTAACCCGGGGGGAGACCCAGTACTTC.

This clone was observed a few times. The chain is built from TRBV6-5 and TRBJ2-2; possibly TRBD2 for D (6 bases). This CDR3 has 14 amino acids. V dropped 7 bases and J dropped 5 bases, with 14 bases sitting between them. Germline V gene lookup returns CDR1 MNHEY and CDR2 SVGAGI. In DNA form, the CDR3 reads TGTGCCAGCAAAACGGGAGCGGAGACCGGGGAGCTGTTTTTT. Translated, it gives CASKTGAETGELFF.